This T cell receptor beta chain was observed in a study of blood T cells in healthy people across ages. General study results and limits: A roughly linear fall in TCR beta diversity per million T cells was seen with increasing age. Diversity estimated from one million T cells was considered an underestimate.

This clonotype was observed many times. Its antigen is not known. The CDR3 is made up of 15 amino acids. Unmatched junction bases numbered 4, after V lost 4 bases and J lost 0 bases. Germline CDR1 reads SEHNR; CDR2 reads FQNEAQ (reference sequence). Combining a sample-barcoded 5' primer with a J-beta primer mix, a second PCR ran for roughly 7 to 11 cycles. Samples each returned at least 3 million CDR3-containing paired-end reads. TCRdb passed the 5' RACE reads through MiXCR, listing each CDR3 protein once. The table records around 940,000 distinct CDR3 sequences, roughly 51% of them present only once. This clonotype originated in a woman aged 55-70 years in good health. The sequencing input was blood. The V and J genes are TRBV7-9 and TRBJ1-2, with TRBD1 identical over 8 bases. CDR3 residues: CASSSLTGANYGYTF. The CDR3 nucleotides are TGTGCCAGCAGCTCGCTGACAGGGGCTAACTATGGCTACACCTTC. Full variable domain (missing parts from reference TRBV7-9 and TRBJ1-2): DTGVSQNPRHKITKRGQNVTFRCDPISEHNRLYWYRQTLGQGPEFLTYFQNEAQLEKSRLLSDRFSAERPKGSFSTLEIQRTEQGDSAMYLCASSSLTGANYGYTFGSGTRLTVV.